Below are 24 T cell receptor beta chains sequenced from a single sample in a study of shared clonotypes between healthy human individuals. Only in-frame clones appear in the TCRdb table, and some are missing; sequencing was by immunoSEQ multiplex PCR. The sample lists 800,000 to 950,000 clones, 96% occurring once. Naive CD8 cells lacked CD45RO and underwent positive selection for CCR7, leaving out terminally differentiated effector memory CD45RA+ cells. Sequencing used naive CD8+ T cells sorted from blood. The receptor source for this set is a man aged 25 to 40 in good health.

V and J are TRBV27 and TRBJ1-1; maybe TRBD1 (5 bases). Between the trimmed V and J ends, which lost 0 bases and 4 bases, there was a span of 12 bases. The CDR3 spans 15 residues. The germline CDR1 and CDR2 sequences are MNHEY and SMNVEV (reference sequence). The CDR3: CASSLSRGSSTEAFF. CDR3 nucleotide sequence: TGTGCCAGCAGTTTATCCCGGGGCAGCTCCACTGAAGCTTTCTTT.

The rearrangement links TRBV7-3 to TRBJ2-1; 9 bases agree with TRBD1. CDR3 length equals 16 residues. V lost 5 bases, J lost 7 bases, and 12 bases stayed unmatched. Germline assignment: CDR1 SGHTA and CDR2 FQGTGA. CDR3 DNA sequence: TGTGCCAGCAGCGACGATCCGGGACAGGGAAATAATGAGCAGTTCTTC. Protein: CASSDDPGQGNNEQFF.

This chain connects TRBV27 to TRBJ1-3; D ambiguous. The germline V gene has CDR1 MNHEY and CDR2 SMNVEV (reference sequence). V shed 3 bases and J shed 2 bases, with 8 bases lying between them. The CDR3 spans 14 residues. The CDR3 region is CASSLDSPGNTIYF. The DNA of the CDR3 is TGTGCCAGCAGTTTGGACTCACCTGGAAACACCATATATTTT.

The V and J genes are TRBV11-3 and TRBJ2-1; 7 bases line up with TRBD2. V lost 5 bases to trimming and J lost 8 bases; unmatched junction nucleotides: 18. Germline CDR1 reads SGHNT; CDR2 reads YENEEA. This CDR3 is built from 17 residues. The CDR3 nucleotides are TGTGCCAGCAGCCCTCACCGCGGCGGGAGTAGCCTTCATGAGCAGTTCTTC. As protein: CASSPHRGGSSLHEQFF.

The chain uses TRBV2 and TRBJ2-7, with 12 bases fitting TRBD2. CDR3 length: 13 residues. Germline CDR1 and CDR2: SNHLY and FYNNEI. The V segment lost 5 bases and the J segment 6 bases; nucleotides outside the gene matches: 2. The CDR3 nucleotides are TGTGCCAGCAGTTCGGGACTAGCGGGCGAGCAGTACTTC. Protein: CASSSGLAGEQYF. The variable domain in full, with the rest retrieved from reference TRBV2 and TRBJ2-7, is EPEVTQTPSHQVTQMGQEVILRCVPISNHLYFYWYRQILGQKVEFLVSFYNNEISEKSEIFDDQFSVERPDGSNFTLKIRSTKLEDSAMYFCASSSGLAGEQYFGPGTRLTVT.

For this clone: Other DNA sequences in the sample encode the same CDR3. This rearrangement joins TRBV29-1 to TRBJ2-3; 14 bases align to TRBD2. The CDR3 is 16 amino acids. Germline V gene sequence: CDR1 SQVTM, CDR2 ANQGSEA. V lost 6 bases to trimming and J lost 0 bases; unmatched junction nucleotides: 5. The CDR3 here is CSVLGLAGASTDTQYF. CDR3 nucleotide sequence: TGCAGCGTACTGGGACTAGCGGGGGCTAGCACAGATACGCAGTATTTT.

This clone was recorded once. V gene TRBV7-9 combines with J gene TRBJ2-7; D uncertain. CDR3 length equals 13 residues. Germline V gene data show CDR1 as SEHNR and CDR2 as FQNEAQ (reference sequence). Deletions cut 6 bases from V and 1 base from J, with 10 bases between. The CDR3: CASSFGISYEQYF. CDR3 in DNA: TGTGCCAGCAGTTTTGGTATTTCCTACGAGCAGTACTTC.

V is TRBV7-6 and J is TRBJ2-7, with 8 bases that match TRBD1. Germline V gene data show CDR1 as SGHVS and CDR2 as FNYEAQ. J was trimmed by 4 bases and V by 1 base; bases with no gene match: 3. This CDR3 has 14 residues. The CDR3 is CASSLGQGLYEQYF. CDR3 DNA: TGTGCCAGCAGCTTAGGACAGGGGTTGTACGAGCAGTACTTC. The whole variable domain, filled in from reference TRBV7-6 and TRBJ2-7, reads GAGVSQSPRYKVTKRGQDVALRCDPISGHVSLYWYRQALGQGPEFLTYFNYEAQQDKSGLPNDRFSAERPEGSISTLTIQRTEQRDSAMYRCASSLGQGLYEQYFGPGTRLTVT.

The V and J genes are TRBV27 and TRBJ2-1; a possible D gene is TRBD2 (5 bases). Germline-derived CDR1 and CDR2 are MNHEY and SMNVEV (reference sequence). V shed 0 bases and J shed 7 bases, with 7 bases lying between them. The CDR3 length is 13 residues. CDR3 loop: CASSLSRRNEQFF. The CDR3 nucleotides are TGTGCCAGCAGTTTATCGCGGAGGAATGAGCAGTTCTTC.

The rearrangement joins TRBV15 to TRBJ2-2; D not resolved. The CDR3 is 15 amino acids. The V end was cut by 0 bases, the J end by 6 bases, with 11 bases between. Germline V CDR1 and CDR2: LNHNV, YYDKDF (reference sequence). CDR3 nucleotides: TGTGCCACCAGCAGAGATTGGACCGAACCCGGGGAGCTGTTTTTT. Protein sequence: CATSRDWTEPGELFF.

The chain links TRBV7-8 to TRBJ2-1; TRBD2 matches at 7 bases. V trimming: 7 bases; J trimming: 6 bases; junction bases outside the gene matches: 15. Germline loops: CDR1 SGHVS, CDR2 FQNEAQ. The CDR3 runs 16 residues. CDR3 in DNA: TGTGCCAGCAAAACTCGTGAGGCGGGAGTTCTCAATGAGCAGTTCTTC. It is translated as CASKTREAGVLNEQFF. The variable domain in full, with the rest retrieved from reference TRBV7-8 and TRBJ2-1, is GAGVSQSPRYKVAKRGQDVALRCDPISGHVSLFWYQQALGQGPEFLTYFQNEAQLDKSGLPSDRFFAERPEGSVSTLKIQRTQQEDSAVYLCASKTREAGVLNEQFFGPGTRLTVL.

The chain uses TRBV9 and TRBJ2-7; 8 nucleotides align to TRBD2. The J segment lost 2 bases and the V segment lost 6 bases, leaving 10 bases of the junction unmatched. Per the germline V gene, CDR1 is SGDLS and CDR2 is YYNGEE. CDR3 length: 15 residues. CDR3 nucleotide sequence: TGTGCCAGCAACAAAAGCGGGAGTTGGACCTACGAGCAGTACTTC. This encodes CASNKSGSWTYEQYF.

The chain recombines TRBV30 with TRBJ1-1; 8 bases agree with TRBD1. J gave up 3 bases and V 8 bases, and 26 bases lay outside the gene matches. The germline V gene encodes CDR1 GTSNPN and CDR2 SVGIG (reference sequence). The CDR3 covers 19 residues. CDR3 region: CAEGEGRREGTGYDTEAFF. CDR3 nucleotide sequence: TGTGCCGAGGGGGAGGGAAGGCGAGAAGGGACAGGTTATGACACTGAAGCTTTCTTT.

The chain joins TRBV29-1 to TRBJ2-3; 7 bases agree with TRBD2. CDR3 length: 13 amino acids. The V and J ends lost 3 bases and 6 bases, in that order; junction bases with no gene match: 6. CDR1 is SQVTM and CDR2 is ANQGSEA in the germline V gene. CDR3 in amino acids: CSVDLGGWDTQYF. DNA for the CDR3: TGCAGCGTTGATTTGGGAGGGTGGGATACGCAGTATTTT.

The chain has TRBV6-5 and TRBJ2-1; TRBD2 is a possible D gene (6 bases). The CDR3 has 15 amino acids. The germline CDR1 and CDR2 sequences are MNHEY and SVGAGI. Between the trimmed V and J ends, which lost 0 bases and 10 bases, there was a span of 16 bases. CDR3 sequence (DNA): TGTGCCAGCAGTTACTCTACCGTCCTCGGAGGGGAGCAGTTCTTC. Protein: CASSYSTVLGGEQFF.

This chain connects TRBV29-1 to TRBJ1-1; D might be TRBD1 (5 bases). V was clipped by 7 bases and J by 0 bases, with 21 bases between them. CDR3 length: 16 residues. Per germline, CDR1 SQVTM and CDR2 ANQGSEA. The CDR3 coding sequence is TGCAGCGCTCTAGGGGAGCCACTCAAATTGAACACTGAAGCTTTCTTT. This gives the protein CSALGEPLKLNTEAFF.

The rearrangement joins TRBV11-3 to TRBJ2-7; possibly TRBD1 for D (6 bases). V was trimmed by 5 bases and J by 3 bases, leaving 14 bases between them. CDR3 length: 14 amino acids. In germline, CDR1 is SGHNT, CDR2 YENEEA. The chain's CDR3 is CASSQNRESYEQYF. DNA of the CDR3: TGTGCCAGCAGCCAAAACAGGGAAAGCTACGAGCAGTACTTC.

A single count supports this clone. The chain recombines TRBV6-9 with TRBJ2-1, with TRBD1 identical over 9 bases. The CDR3 extends over 17 amino acids. Germline CDR1 is MNHGY and CDR2 is SVAAGI. J gave up 6 bases and V 9 bases, and 18 bases lay outside the gene matches. In DNA form, the CDR3 reads TGTGCCAGGTCTGATACAGGGGGCGATTTAAGATCCAATGAGCAGTTCTTC. This gives the protein CARSDTGGDLRSNEQFF.

J is TRBJ2-5 and V is TRBV27; TRBD2 agrees at 9 bases. V lost 6 bases to trimming and J lost 3 bases; unmatched junction nucleotides: 11. The CDR3 runs 16 residues. Per the germline V gene, CDR1 is MNHEY and CDR2 is SMNVEV (reference sequence). CDR3 sequence: CASSEASGEIEETQYF. Written as DNA, the CDR3 is TGTGCCAGCAGCGAAGCTAGCGGGGAGATAGAAGAGACCCAGTACTTC.

The chain carries TRBV6-1 and TRBJ1-5; D is ambiguous. The length of the CDR3 is 15 residues. Germline V gene data show CDR1 as MNHNS and CDR2 as SASEGT. Between the trimmed V and J ends, which lost 6 bases and 0 bases, there was a span of 12 bases. In DNA, the CDR3 is TGTGCCAGCAGGGCTCCGTTCCTTAGCAATCAGCCCCAGCATTTT. This gives the protein CASRAPFLSNQPQHF.

The chain has TRBV29-1 and TRBJ1-1, with D possibly being TRBD1 (6 bases). The germline V gene has CDR1 SQVTM and CDR2 ANQGSEA. The CDR3 covers 12 residues. Trimming stripped 4 bases from V and 6 bases from J, with 12 bases between. CDR3 sequence reads: CSVVGRGAEAFF. DNA of the CDR3: TGCAGCGTTGTGGGCAGGGGAGCTGAAGCTTTCTTT.

This chain joins TRBV5-5 and TRBJ2-2, with D hard to call. CDR3 length equals 16 residues. The V and J ends lost 1 base and 0 bases respectively, with 10 bases between them. CDR1 SGHKS and CDR2 YYEKEE come from the germline V gene (reference sequence). The CDR3 sequence is CASSLRGHANTGELFF. The CDR3 nucleotides are TGTGCCAGCAGCTTGCGAGGCCACGCGAACACCGGGGAGCTGTTTTTT.

This clone appeared a few times. The chain is built from TRBV5-1 and TRBJ2-7; 8 positions agree with TRBD2. Germline loops: CDR1 SGHRS, CDR2 YFSETQ. The V gene end was trimmed by 0 bases and the J gene end by 2 bases; junction bases not matched to a gene: 4. The CDR3 is 15 amino acids. CDR3 DNA: TGCGCCAGCAGCTTGGGCGGGGGGATGGCCTACGAGCAGTACTTC. Translating gives CASSLGGGMAYEQYF.

This clone was counted once. The V and J genes are TRBV14 and TRBJ2-7; D tentatively reads TRBD1 or TRBD2 (7 bases each). V dropped 2 bases and J dropped 0 bases, with 14 bases sitting between them. Germline V CDR1 and CDR2: SGHDN, FVKESK. The CDR3 covers 16 residues. The chain's CDR3 is CASSQRGGQISYEQYF. The CDR3, as DNA: TGTGCCAGCAGCCAAAGGGGGGGACAGATCTCCTACGAGCAGTACTTC.